This TCR beta chain was profiled in a study of PD-1 blockade in mismatch repair-deficient tumors (dated by TCRdb to 2017 to 2019). Describing the broader study: Between late 2013 and September 2016, the trial enrolled about 93 consecutive patients with 11 to 12 mismatch repair-deficient cancer types, every one of whom had been previously treated and was progressing. Deep sequencing of TCR CDR3 regions was used to track tumor-associated T cell clones in peripheral blood of patients responding to PD-1 blockade.

According to the study, the label for this sample's time point signals: peripheral blood 12 weeks after first pembrolizumab dose. Mismatch repair deficiency was established in every enrolled patient by polymerase chain reaction or immunohistochemistry. Three patients who responded to pembrolizumab therapy underwent TCR sequencing. The phase II trial prospectively evaluated PD-1 blockade with pembrolizumab in advanced mismatch repair-deficient cancers, independent of tissue of origin. Peripheral blood T cell samples were gathered serially, both before PD-1 blockade started and at multiple time points afterward. Blood sampling times were expressed in weeks after the first pembrolizumab dose. This clone showed up just a few times. Its antigen is currently not known. The input lacks base qualities; no much larger clone sits a single base away. V is cut back by 5 bases and J by 5 bases, with 8 bases in the junction unmatched. Looking up the germline V gene (reference sequence) yields CDR1 SEHNR and CDR2 FQNEAQ. The CDR3 runs 16 amino acids, cysteine and phenylalanine included. Just the 48-base CDR3 DNA is kept, in frame starting at base 1.

Library prep was done by the immunoSEQ multiplex PCR assay. As stored in TCRdb, this immuneACCESS dataset retains in-frame rearrangements with V and J assigned. A fraction of the clones does not appear; measured against another copy, unresolved V genes explain less than half of the discrepancy, and the remainder lacks a known reason. The sample table shows over 75,000 clones, and over 70% are seen once. The ten largest clones capture roughly 2.6% of the sample. The research as a whole found: Tumor-resident clones, often undetectable in blood before treatment, expanded rapidly after pembrolizumab and then contracted, generally before radiologic responses.

This clonotype was sampled from an adult with mismatch repair-deficient cancer. This material consisted of peripheral blood, taken 12 weeks after starting pembrolizumab. The sequence links TRBV7-9 to TRBJ2-2; 10 junctional bases match TRBD2. DNA sequence: TGTGCCAGCAGCCCCCTAGCGGGAGTGGATACCGGGGAGCTGTTTTTT. Translated, this gives CASSPLAGVDTGELFF.